The 5 T cell receptor beta chains below were found in one sample sequenced in a study of T cell repertoires in cytomegalovirus infection. MiXCR, applied by TCRdb to the reads, yields one record per CDR3 protein. This table has about 600,000 distinct CDR3 sequences, roughly 24% appearing once. The specimen was CD8+ T cells from PBMCs. These TCRs come from a human donor in good health (CMV status not recorded). Some clones in this sample may be carry-over from other donors' samples.

The table lists this clonotype with a few counts. This rearrangement joins TRBV28 to TRBJ2-2; 7 bases are shared with TRBD1. V shed 7 bases, J shed 3 bases, and the junction held 8 bases outside the gene matches. The CDR3 is made up of 15 amino acids. Per germline, CDR1 MDHEN and CDR2 SYDVKM. CDR3: CASIGTEYDTGELFF. CDR3 in DNA: TGTGCCAGCATAGGGACAGAGTATGACACCGGGGAGCTGTTTTTT.

The chain links TRBV20-1 to TRBJ2-1; a weak D match, TRBD1 (6 bases). Germline V gene data show CDR1 as DFQATT and CDR2 as SNEGSKA (reference sequence). This CDR3 region has 11 residues. V was cut by 5 bases and J by 7 bases, with 9 bases left in between. CDR3 sequence (DNA): TGCAGTGCTGAGGACAGAAATGAGCAGTTCTTC. Its protein product is CSAEDRNEQFF.

This chain joins TRBV6-4 and TRBJ2-5; possible D gene TRBD1, 6 bases. CDR3 size: 15 residues. CDR1 MRHNA and CDR2 SNTAGT come from the germline V gene. Trimming left V 5 bases short and J 4 bases short, with 17 bases between. CDR3 nucleotides: TGTGCCAGCAGTCCTGACACAGGGCCAGGAGAGACCCAGTACTTC. Amino acids: CASSPDTGPGETQYF.

This clonotype has a handful of counts. This chain connects TRBV20-1 to TRBJ2-7, with TRBD2 matching over 8 bases. The V gene's germline CDR1 is DFQATT and CDR2 SNEGSKA (reference sequence). The CDR3 sequence is 15 residues long. The junction had 4 bases not matched to a gene; V was cut back by 0 bases and J by 0 bases. CDR3 bases: TGCAGTGCTAGAGATCCACTAGCGGACTCCTACGAGCAGTACTTC. Amino acids: CSARDPLADSYEQYF.

The chain carries TRBV2 and TRBJ2-7; D is uncertain. Trimming cost V 7 bases and J 3 bases, with 10 bases left between them. The CDR3 contains 12 residues. Germline lookup yields CDR1 SNHLY and CDR2 FYNNEI. CDR3 in amino acids: CASNGPNYEQYF. The DNA of the CDR3 is TGTGCCAGCAACGGCCCGAACTACGAGCAGTACTTC.